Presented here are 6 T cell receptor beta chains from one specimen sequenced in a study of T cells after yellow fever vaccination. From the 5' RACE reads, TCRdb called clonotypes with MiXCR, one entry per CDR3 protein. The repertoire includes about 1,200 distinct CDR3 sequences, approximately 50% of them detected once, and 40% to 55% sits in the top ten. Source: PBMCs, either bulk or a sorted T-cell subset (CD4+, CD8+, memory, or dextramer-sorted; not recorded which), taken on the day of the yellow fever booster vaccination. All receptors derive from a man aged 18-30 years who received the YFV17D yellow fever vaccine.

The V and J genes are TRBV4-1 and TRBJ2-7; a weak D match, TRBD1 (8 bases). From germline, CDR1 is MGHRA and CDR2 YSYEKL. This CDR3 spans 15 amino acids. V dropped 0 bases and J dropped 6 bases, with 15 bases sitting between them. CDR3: CASSQERTGRAEQYF. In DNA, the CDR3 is TGCGCCAGCAGCCAAGAGAGGACAGGGAGGGCCGAGCAGTACTTC.

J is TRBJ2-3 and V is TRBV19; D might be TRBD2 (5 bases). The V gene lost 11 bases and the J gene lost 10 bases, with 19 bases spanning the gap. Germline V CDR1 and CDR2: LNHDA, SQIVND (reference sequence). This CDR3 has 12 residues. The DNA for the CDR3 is TGTGCCTGTATTGCGGACGGGGATTCGCAGTATTTT. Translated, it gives CACIADGDSQYF.

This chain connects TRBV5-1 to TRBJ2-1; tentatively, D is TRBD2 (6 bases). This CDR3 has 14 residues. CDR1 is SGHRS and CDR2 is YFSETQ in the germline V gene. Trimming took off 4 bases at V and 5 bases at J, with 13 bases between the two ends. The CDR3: CASSTPGLNNEQFF. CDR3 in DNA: TGCGCCAGCAGCACTCCGGGACTTAACAATGAGCAGTTCTTC. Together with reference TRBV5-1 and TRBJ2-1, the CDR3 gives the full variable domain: KAGVTQTPRYLIKTRGQQVTLSCSPISGHRSVSWYQQTPGQGLQFLFEYFSETQRNKGNFPGRFSGRQFSNSRSEMNVSTLELGDSALYLCASSTPGLNNEQFFGPGTRLTVL.

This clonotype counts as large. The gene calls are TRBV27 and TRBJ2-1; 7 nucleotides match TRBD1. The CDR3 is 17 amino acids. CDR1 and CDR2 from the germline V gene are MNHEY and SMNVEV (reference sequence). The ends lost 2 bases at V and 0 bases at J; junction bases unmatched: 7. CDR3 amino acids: CASSLDQGVVSYNEQFF. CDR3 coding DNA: TGTGCCAGCAGTTTAGACCAGGGGGTAGTCTCCTACAATGAGCAGTTCTTC.

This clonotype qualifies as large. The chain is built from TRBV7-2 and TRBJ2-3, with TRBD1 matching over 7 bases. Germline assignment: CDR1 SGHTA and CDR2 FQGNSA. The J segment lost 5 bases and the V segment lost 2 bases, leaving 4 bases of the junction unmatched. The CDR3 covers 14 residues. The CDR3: CASSLSTGVDTQYF. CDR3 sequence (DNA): TGTGCCAGCAGCTTATCCACAGGGGTAGATACGCAGTATTTT.

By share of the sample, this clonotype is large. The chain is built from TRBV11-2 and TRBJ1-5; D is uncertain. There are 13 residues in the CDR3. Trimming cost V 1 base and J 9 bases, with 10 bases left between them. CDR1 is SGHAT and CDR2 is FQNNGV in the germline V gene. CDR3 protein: CASSLAWGSPQHF. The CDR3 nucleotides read TGTGCCAGCAGCTTAGCCTGGGGTTCGCCCCAGCATTTT.